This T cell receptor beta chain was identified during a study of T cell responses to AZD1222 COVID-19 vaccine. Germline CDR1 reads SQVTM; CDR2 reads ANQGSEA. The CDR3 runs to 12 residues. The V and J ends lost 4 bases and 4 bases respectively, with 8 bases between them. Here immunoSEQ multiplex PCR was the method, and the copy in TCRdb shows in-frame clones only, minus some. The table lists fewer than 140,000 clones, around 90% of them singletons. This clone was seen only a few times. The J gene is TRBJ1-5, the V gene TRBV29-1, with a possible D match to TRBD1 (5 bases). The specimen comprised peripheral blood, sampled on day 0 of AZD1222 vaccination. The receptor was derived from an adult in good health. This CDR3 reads CSVGQNNQPQHF. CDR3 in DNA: TGCAGCGTTGGACAGAATAATCAGCCCCAGCATTTT. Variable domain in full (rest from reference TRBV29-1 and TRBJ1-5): SAVISQKPSRDICQRGTSLTIQCQVDSQVTMMFWYRQQPGQSLTLIATANQGSEATYESGFVIDKFPISRPNLTFSTLTVSNMSPEDSSIYLCSVGQNNQPQHFGDGTRLSIL.